This record covers a single TCR beta chain. TCRdb reprocessed the PCR reads via MiXCR and lists one record per CDR3 protein. This sample has roughly 81,000 distinct CDR3 sequences, with about 50% found just once. The sample is drawn from a study of CDR3 diversity in severe acne. Germline lookup yields CDR1 MNHEY and CDR2 SVGAGI. CDR3 length equals 17 residues. V dropped 5 bases and J dropped 4; count of bases not matched to a gene: 16. The rearrangement uses TRBV6-5 and TRBJ2-7; 8 bases align to TRBD1. Material: blood. The origin of this receptor is a male donor in good health, serving as a control. The CDR3 loop is CASSENSGAGGVYEQYF. The CDR3 DNA is TGTGCCAGCAGTGAAAATAGTGGGGCAGGGGGCGTTTACGAGCAGTACTTC.